Shown below are 7 T cell receptor beta chains from a single sample sequenced in a study of blood T cell repertoires in COVID-19. Sequenced by immunoSEQ multiplex PCR; TCRdb stores in-frame clones only, minus some. The data show roughly 160,000 clones, approximately 82% seen once. The source material was PBMCs or T cells enriched from blood (not recorded which). The source of these receptors is a man between 60 and 70 years old who had recovered from COVID-19.

The genes are TRBV24-1 and TRBJ2-1; tentatively, D is TRBD1 (5 bases). CDR3 length: 16 amino acids. V gave up 2 bases and J gave up 6 bases, with 16 bases separating them. Germline-derived CDR1 and CDR2 are KGHDR and SFDVKD. CDR3 protein: CATSDSKRVGVNEQFF. CDR3 sequence (DNA): TGTGCCACCAGTGATTCTAAAAGGGTAGGGGTCAATGAGCAGTTCTTC.

J is TRBJ2-1 and V is TRBV24-1; 10 bases match TRBD2. After removal of 1 base from V and 9 bases from J, the junction contained 5 bases not matched to a gene. Germline-derived CDR1 and CDR2 are KGHDR and SFDVKD. The CDR3 totals 15 residues. The CDR3 DNA reads TGTGCCACCAGTGATTTCCGAGCGGGAGGGAGTGAGCAGTTCTTC. Protein: CATSDFRAGGSEQFF.

This chain connects TRBV6-5 to TRBJ2-5, with D tentatively TRBD2 (6 bases). V was trimmed by 7 bases and J by 3 bases, leaving 12 bases between them. CDR3 size: 13 residues. Germline V lookup: CDR1 MNHEY, CDR2 SVGAGI. CDR3 in amino acids: CASKEGTEETQYF. The CDR3 DNA sequence: TGTGCCAGCAAGGAGGGTACCGAAGAGACCCAGTACTTC.

Notes on this clone: An end of the junction differs from the germline gene, which may be a read error. The V and J genes are TRBV5-4 and TRBJ1-1; maybe TRBD1 (5 bases). The CDR3 contains 16 residues. Germline assignment: CDR1 SGHNT and CDR2 YYREEE (reference sequence). The CDR3, as DNA: TGTGCCAGCAGTTTGGAAACCGGGACTTCAACTCGGGAAGCTTTCTTT. Translation gives CASSLETGTSTREAFF.

The rearrangement links TRBV5-6 to TRBJ1-3, with no clear D. V was pared by 2 bases and J by 0 bases, with 6 bases between. The CDR3 is 14 residues long. Per the germline V gene, CDR1 is SGHDT and CDR2 is YYEEEE. The CDR3 protein is CASSFRSSGNTIYF. The CDR3 nucleotides are TGTGCCAGCAGCTTTCGGAGCTCTGGAAACACCATATATTTT.

This chain uses TRBV30 with TRBJ1-5; 8 bases align to TRBD1. Trimming removed 5 bases from V and 4 bases from J; junction bases left unmatched: 4. Germline lookup yields CDR1 GTSNPN and CDR2 SVGIG (reference sequence). This CDR3 is 13 amino acids long. The CDR3 region is CAWADRENQPQHF. The CDR3 nucleotides are TGTGCCTGGGCGGACAGGGAGAATCAGCCCCAGCATTTT. Combining the CDR3 with reference TRBV30 and TRBJ1-5 gives the whole variable domain SQTIHQWPATLVQPVGSPLSLECTVEGTSNPNLYWYRQAAGRGLQLLFYSVGIGQISSEVPQNLSASRPQDRQFILSSKKLLLSDSGFYLCAWADRENQPQHFGDGTRLSIL.

The chain is built from TRBV6-5 and TRBJ2-2; 7 nucleotides line up with TRBD2. CDR1 and CDR2 (germline): MNHEY, SVGAGI. The CDR3 is 13 amino acids. V shed 8 bases, J shed 5 bases, and the junction held 5 bases outside the gene matches. DNA of the CDR3: TGTGCCAGCGGGAGGGAGGGGACCGGGGAGCTGTTTTTT. Its protein product is CASGREGTGELFF.